This TCR beta chain was recorded in a study of T cells of healthy individuals. TCRdb re-derived calls from the 5' RACE reads in MiXCR, one entry per CDR3 protein. This sample has about 100,000 distinct CDR3 sequences; about 16% occur once, and the top ten carry 6.2%. The germline V gene encodes CDR1 MDHEN and CDR2 SYDVKM. The CDR3 has 15 amino acids. Trimming took 5 bases from V and 4 from J, leaving 12 bases between them. This chain uses TRBV28 with TRBJ2-6, with D uncertain. This clonotype originated in a human donor in good health. The CDR3 spells CASSRHQTGANVLTF. The CDR3 nucleotides read TGTGCCAGCAGTCGACACCAAACGGGGGCCAACGTCCTGACTTTC.